This T cell receptor (beta chain) stems from a study of CD8 T cells in Susac syndrome. This clonotype was seen once. Sequencing of TCR beta covered CD8+ and CD4+ T cells obtained from blood. TEMRA cells were enriched by FACS, and CD4+ and CD8+ T cells were negatively isolated. Germline CDR1 reads SEHNR; CDR2 reads FQNEAQ (reference sequence). V was shortened by 6 bases and J by 4 bases, with 9 bases between the two germline ends. The CDR3 has 12 residues. Reverse transcription of 0.5 to 1 ug RNA was carried out with random hexamers. One entry per CDR3 protein, called by TCRdb with MiXCR from the immunoSEQ multiplex PCR reads. There are around 160,000 distinct CDR3 sequences in the sample; roughly 95% occur only once, and approximately 0.094% lies in the top ten.

The receptor comes from a human donor with multiple sclerosis. V usage is TRBV7-9 and J usage is TRBJ2-5; the D is unclear. The sample comprised CD4+ T cells from PBMCs. DNA for the CDR3: TGTGCCAGCAGGCCCATAGGAGAGACCCAGTACTTC. Encoded protein: CASRPIGETQYF. Full variable domain (rest looked up from reference TRBV7-9 and TRBJ2-5): DTGVSQNPRHKITKRGQNVTFRCDPISEHNRLYWYRQTLGQGPEFLTYFQNEAQLEKSRLLSDRFSAERPKGSFSTLEIQRTEQGDSAMYLCASRPIGETQYFGPGTRLLVL.